This T cell receptor (beta chain) came from a study of blood T cell repertoires in COVID-19. Across the study: The United States, Italy and Spain provided the acute and convalescent COVID-19 samples. T cells, B-cell-depleted T cells, or PBMCs provided the cDNA or gDNA that served as material.

This CDR3 is 12 amino acids long. Germline CDR1 is GTSNPN and CDR2 is SVGIG (reference sequence). Trimming took off 3 bases at V and 2 bases at J, with 8 bases between the two ends. While infection was still active, Seattle patients were enrolled and then followed longitudinally. Authors' analysis steps: Amplifying reference gene primers gave estimates of nucleated cell counts. TCRdb's copy holds only in-frame clones and misses some; the assay was immunoSEQ multiplex PCR. The DNA gave D and trimming, while V, J and clone size come from that table. The table shows a few hundred thousand clones, with around 90% occurring only once.

The sequence was obtained from a woman in her 70s with COVID-19, enrolled during active disease. This chain connects TRBV30 to TRBJ2-7, with D perhaps matching TRBD1 (5 bases). Sequenced input: peripheral blood. The CDR3 region is CAWRDNPYEQYF. In nucleotides, the CDR3 is TGTGCCTGGAGGGACAACCCCTACGAGCAGTACTTC. The full variable domain, rest sourced from reference TRBV30 and TRBJ2-7, is SQTIHQWPATLVQPVGSPLSLECTVEGTSNPNLYWYRQAAGRGLQLLFYSVGIGQISSEVPQNLSASRPQDRQFILSSKKLLLSDSGFYLCAWRDNPYEQYFGPGTRLTVT.